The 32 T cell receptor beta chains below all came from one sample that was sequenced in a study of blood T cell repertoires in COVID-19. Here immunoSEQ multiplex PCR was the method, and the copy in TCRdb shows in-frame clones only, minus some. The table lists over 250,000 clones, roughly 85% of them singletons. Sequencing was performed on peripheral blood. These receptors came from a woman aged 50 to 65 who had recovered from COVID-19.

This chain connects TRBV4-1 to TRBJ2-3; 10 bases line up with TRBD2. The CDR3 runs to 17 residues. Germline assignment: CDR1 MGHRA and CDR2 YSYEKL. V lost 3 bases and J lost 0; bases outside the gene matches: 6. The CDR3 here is CASSQLAGDSSTDTQYF. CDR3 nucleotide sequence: TGCGCCAGCAGCCAGCTAGCGGGGGACTCTAGCACAGATACGCAGTATTTT.

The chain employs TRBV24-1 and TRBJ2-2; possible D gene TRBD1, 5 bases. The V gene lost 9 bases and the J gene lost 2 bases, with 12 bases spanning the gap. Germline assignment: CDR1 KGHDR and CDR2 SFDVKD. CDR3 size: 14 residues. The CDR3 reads CATRDRENTGELFF. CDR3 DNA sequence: TGTGCCACCCGAGACAGAGAAAACACCGGGGAGCTGTTTTTT.

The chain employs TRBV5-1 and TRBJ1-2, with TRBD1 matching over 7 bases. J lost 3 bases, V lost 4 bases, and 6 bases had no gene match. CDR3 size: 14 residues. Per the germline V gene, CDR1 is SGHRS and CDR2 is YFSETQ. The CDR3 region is CASSPIRGDYGYTF. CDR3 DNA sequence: TGCGCCAGCAGCCCCATCAGGGGGGACTATGGCTACACCTTC.

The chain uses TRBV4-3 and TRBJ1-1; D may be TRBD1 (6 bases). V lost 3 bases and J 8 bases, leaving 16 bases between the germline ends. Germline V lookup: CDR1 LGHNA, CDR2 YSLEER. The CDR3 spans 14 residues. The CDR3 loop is CASSQGYREAEAFF. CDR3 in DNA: TGCGCCAGCAGCCAGGGGTACAGGGAAGCCGAAGCTTTCTTT.

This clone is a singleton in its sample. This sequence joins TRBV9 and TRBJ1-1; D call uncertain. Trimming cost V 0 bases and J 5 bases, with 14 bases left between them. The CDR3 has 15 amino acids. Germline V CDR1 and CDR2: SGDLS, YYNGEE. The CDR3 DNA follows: TGTGCCAGCAGCGTAGTGGGAGTTGGAGGGACTGAAGCTTTCTTT. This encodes CASSVVGVGGTEAFF.

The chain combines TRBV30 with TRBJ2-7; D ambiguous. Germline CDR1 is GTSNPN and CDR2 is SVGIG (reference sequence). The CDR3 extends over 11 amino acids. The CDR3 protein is CAIDTSYEQYF. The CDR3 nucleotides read TGTGCGATTGACACCAGCTACGAGCAGTACTTC.

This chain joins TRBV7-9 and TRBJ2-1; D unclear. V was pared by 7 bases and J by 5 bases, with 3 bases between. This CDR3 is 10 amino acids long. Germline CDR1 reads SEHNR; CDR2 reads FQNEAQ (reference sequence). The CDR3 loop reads CASNNNEQFF. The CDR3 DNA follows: TGTGCCAGCAACAACAATGAGCAGTTCTTC.

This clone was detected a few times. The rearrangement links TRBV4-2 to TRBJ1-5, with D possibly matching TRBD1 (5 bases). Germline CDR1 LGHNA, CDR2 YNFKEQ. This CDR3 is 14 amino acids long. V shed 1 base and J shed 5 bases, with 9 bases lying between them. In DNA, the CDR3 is TGTGCCAGCAGCCAAGGTCGGGGGGATCAGCCCCAGCATTTT. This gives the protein CASSQGRGDQPQHF.

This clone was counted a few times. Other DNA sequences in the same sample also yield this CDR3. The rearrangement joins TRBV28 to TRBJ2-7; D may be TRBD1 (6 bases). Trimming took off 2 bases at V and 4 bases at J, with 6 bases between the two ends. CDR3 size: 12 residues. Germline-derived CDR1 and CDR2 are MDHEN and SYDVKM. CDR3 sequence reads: CASSLQGYEQYF. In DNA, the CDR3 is TGTGCCAGCAGTTTACAGGGGTACGAGCAGTACTTC.

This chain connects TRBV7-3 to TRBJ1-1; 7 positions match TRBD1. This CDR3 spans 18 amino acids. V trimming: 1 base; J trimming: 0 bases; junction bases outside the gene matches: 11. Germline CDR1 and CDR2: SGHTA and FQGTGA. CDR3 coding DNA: TGTGCCAGCAGCTTAAATTTACTGGGACAGAGAATGAACACTGAAGCTTTCTTT. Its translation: CASSLNLLGQRMNTEAFF.

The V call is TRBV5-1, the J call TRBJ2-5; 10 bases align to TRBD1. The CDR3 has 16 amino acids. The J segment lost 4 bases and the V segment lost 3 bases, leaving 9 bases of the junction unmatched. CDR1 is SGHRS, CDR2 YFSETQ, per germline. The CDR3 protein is CASSSQGRTGGETQYF. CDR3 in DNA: TGCGCCAGCAGCTCACAGGGACGGACAGGGGGAGAGACCCAGTACTTC.

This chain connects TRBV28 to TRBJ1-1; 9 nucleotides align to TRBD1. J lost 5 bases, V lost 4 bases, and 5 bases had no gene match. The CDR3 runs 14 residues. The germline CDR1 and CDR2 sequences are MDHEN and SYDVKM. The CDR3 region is CASSSTGGRTEAFF. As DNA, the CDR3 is TGTGCCAGCAGTTCGACAGGGGGAAGGACTGAAGCTTTCTTT.

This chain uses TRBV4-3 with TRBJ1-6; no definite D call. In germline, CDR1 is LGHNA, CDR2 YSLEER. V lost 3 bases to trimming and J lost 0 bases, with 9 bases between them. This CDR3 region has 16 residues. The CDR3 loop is CASSQEYSSYNSPLHF. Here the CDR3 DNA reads TGCGCCAGCAGCCAGGAATACAGCTCCTATAATTCACCCCTCCACTTT.

CDR3 in amino acids: CASSSQGWDTEAFF. Here the CDR3 DNA reads TGTGCCAGTAGTTCACAGGGGTGGGACACTGAAGCTTTCTTT. This chain links TRBV19 with TRBJ1-1, with 7 bases identical to TRBD1. The trim removed 5 bases at V and 3 bases at J, leaving 6 bases unmatched. CDR1 is LNHDA, CDR2 SQIVND, per germline (reference sequence). The CDR3 runs to 14 residues.

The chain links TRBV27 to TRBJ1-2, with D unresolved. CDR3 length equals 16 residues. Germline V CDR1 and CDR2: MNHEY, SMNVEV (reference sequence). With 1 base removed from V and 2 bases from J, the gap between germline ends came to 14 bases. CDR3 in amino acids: CASSLYRGLQNYGYTF. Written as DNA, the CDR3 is TGTGCCAGCAGTTTATATCGCGGGCTTCAAAACTATGGCTACACCTTC.

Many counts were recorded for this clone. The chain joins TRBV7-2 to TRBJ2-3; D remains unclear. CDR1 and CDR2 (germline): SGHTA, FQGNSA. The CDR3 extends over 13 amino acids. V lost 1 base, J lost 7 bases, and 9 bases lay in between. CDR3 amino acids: CASSLGLYNTQYF. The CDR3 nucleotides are TGTGCCAGCAGCTTAGGGCTTTATAATACGCAGTATTTT. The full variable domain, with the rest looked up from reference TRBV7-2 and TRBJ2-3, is GAGVSQSPSNKVTEKGKDVELRCDPISGHTALYWYRQSLGQGLEFLIYFQGNSAPDKSGLPSDRFSAERTGGSVSTLTIQRTQQEDSAVYLCASSLGLYNTQYFGPGTRLTVL.

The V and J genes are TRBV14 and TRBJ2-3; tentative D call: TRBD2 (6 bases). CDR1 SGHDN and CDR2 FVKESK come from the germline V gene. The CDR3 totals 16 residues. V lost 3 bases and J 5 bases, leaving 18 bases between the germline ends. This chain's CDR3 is CASSQRLDSRGDTQYF. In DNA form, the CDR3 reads TGTGCCAGCAGCCAGAGACTAGATTCTCGGGGAGATACGCAGTATTTT.

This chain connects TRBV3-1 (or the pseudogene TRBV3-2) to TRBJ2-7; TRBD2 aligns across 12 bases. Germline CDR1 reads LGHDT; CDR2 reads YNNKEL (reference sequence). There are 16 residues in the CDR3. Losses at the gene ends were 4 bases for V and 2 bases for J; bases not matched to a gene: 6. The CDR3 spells CASSRTLAGGPYEQYF. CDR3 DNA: TGTGCCAGCAGCCGCACACTAGCGGGGGGCCCCTACGAGCAGTACTTC.

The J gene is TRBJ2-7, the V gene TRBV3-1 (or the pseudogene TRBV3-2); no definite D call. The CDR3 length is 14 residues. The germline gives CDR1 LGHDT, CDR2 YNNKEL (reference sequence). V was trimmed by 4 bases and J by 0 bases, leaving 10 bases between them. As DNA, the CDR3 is TGTGCCAGCAGCCCCGACACAATCTCCTACGAGCAGTACTTC. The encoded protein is CASSPDTISYEQYF.

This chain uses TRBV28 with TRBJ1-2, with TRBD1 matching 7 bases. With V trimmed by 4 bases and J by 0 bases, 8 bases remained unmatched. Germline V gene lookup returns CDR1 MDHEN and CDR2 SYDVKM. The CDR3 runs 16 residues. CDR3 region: CASSSGQRSPNYGYTF. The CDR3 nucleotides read TGTGCCAGCAGTTCGGGACAGAGATCTCCTAACTATGGCTACACCTTC.

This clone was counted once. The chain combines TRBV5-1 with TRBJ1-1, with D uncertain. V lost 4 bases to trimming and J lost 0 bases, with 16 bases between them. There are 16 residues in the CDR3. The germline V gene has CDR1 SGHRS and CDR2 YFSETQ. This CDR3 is CASSPYSVSMNTEAFF. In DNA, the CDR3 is TGCGCCAGCAGCCCATATTCGGTATCCATGAACACTGAAGCTTTCTTT.

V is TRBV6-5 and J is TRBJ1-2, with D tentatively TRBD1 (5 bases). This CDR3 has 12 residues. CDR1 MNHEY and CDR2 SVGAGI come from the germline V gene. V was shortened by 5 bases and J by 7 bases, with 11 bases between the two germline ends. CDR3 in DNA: TGTGCCAGCAGTACCAGGGTTGGTGGCTACACCTTC. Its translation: CASSTRVGGYTF.

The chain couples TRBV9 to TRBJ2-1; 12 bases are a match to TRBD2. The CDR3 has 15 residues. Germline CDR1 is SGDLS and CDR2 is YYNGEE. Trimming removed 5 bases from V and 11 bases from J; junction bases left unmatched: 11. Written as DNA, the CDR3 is TGTGCCAGCAGGGAACTCGGACTAGCGGGAACGAAGCAGTTCTTC. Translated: CASRELGLAGTKQFF.

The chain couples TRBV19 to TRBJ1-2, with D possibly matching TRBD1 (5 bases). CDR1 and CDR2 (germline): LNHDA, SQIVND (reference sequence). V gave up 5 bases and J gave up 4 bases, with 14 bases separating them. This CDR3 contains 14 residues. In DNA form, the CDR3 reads TGTGCCAGTAGTGTATCGACAGTTTCCTATGGCTACACCTTC. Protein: CASSVSTVSYGYTF.

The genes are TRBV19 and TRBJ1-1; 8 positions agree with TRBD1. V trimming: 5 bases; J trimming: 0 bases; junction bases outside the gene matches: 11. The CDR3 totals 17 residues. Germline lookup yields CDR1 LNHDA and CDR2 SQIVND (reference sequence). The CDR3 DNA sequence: TGTGCCAGTAGTCCAAGGACAGGGAGAGCCTTGAACACTGAAGCTTTCTTT. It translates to CASSPRTGRALNTEAFF.

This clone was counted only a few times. In nucleotides, the CDR3 is TGTGCCGGGACAGGGGGCGCAGGAAACACCATATATTTT. Its protein product is CAGTGGAGNTIYF. The genes are TRBV2 and TRBJ1-3, with 12 bases fitting TRBD1. Germline CDR1 is SNHLY and CDR2 is FYNNEI. CDR3 length: 13 residues. After removal of 11 bases from V and 4 bases from J, the junction contained 3 bases not matched to a gene.

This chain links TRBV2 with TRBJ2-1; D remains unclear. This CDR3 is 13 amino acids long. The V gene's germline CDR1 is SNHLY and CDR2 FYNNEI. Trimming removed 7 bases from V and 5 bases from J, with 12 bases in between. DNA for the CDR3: TGTGCCAGCAAGCCGAGCTCTCACAATGAGCAGTTCTTC. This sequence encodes CASKPSSHNEQFF.

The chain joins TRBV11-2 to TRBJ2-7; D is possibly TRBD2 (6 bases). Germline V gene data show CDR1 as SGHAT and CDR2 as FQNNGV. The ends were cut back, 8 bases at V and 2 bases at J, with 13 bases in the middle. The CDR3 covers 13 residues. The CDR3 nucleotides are TGTGCCAGCCGGCGGGGCAACACCTACGAGCAGTACTTC. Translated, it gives CASRRGNTYEQYF.

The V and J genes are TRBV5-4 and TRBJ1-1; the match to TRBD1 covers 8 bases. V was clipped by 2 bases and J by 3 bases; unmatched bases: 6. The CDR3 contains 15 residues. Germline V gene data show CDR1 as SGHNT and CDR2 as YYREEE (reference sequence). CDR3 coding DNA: TGTGCCAGCAGCTTACTGGACAGGGAGTACACTGAAGCTTTCTTT. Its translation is CASSLLDREYTEAFF.

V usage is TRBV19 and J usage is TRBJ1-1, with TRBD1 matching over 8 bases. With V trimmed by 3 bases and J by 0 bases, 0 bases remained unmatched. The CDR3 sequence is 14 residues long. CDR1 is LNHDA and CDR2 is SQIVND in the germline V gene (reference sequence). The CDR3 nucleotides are TGTGCCAGTAGTATGGGACAGGTGAACACTGAAGCTTTCTTT. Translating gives CASSMGQVNTEAFF. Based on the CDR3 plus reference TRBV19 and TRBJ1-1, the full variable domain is DGGITQSPKYLFRKEGQNVTLSCEQNLNHDAMYWYRQDPGQGLRLIYYSQIVNDFQKGDIAEGYSVSREKKESFPLTVTSAQKNPTAFYLCASSMGQVNTEAFFGQGTRLTVV.

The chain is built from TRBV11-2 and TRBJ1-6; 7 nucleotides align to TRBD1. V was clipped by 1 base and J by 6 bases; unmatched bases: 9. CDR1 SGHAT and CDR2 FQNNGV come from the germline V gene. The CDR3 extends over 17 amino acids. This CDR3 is CASSLGNPGQTNSPLHF. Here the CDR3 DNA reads TGTGCCAGCAGCTTAGGAAACCCGGGACAGACTAATTCACCCCTCCACTTT. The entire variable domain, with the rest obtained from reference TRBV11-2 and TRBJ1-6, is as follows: EAGVAQSPRYKIIEKRQSVAFWCNPISGHATLYWYQQILGQGPKLLIQFQNNGVVDDSQLPKDRFSAERLKGVDSTLKIQPAKLEDSAVYLCASSLGNPGQTNSPLHFGNGTRLTVT.

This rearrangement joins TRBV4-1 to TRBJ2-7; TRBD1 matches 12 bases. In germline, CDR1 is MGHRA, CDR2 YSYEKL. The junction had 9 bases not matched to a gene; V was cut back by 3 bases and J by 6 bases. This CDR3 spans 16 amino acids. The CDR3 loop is CASSHPPGQGALEQYF. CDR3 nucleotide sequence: TGCGCCAGCAGCCACCCACCGGGACAGGGGGCCCTCGAGCAGTACTTC.